The rows below give T cell receptor beta chains drawn from one sample of a study of cytomegalovirus exposure and HLA in healthy donors. Produced via immunoSEQ multiplex PCR; TCRdb's table is partial and in-frame only. The table lists more than 85,000 clones, with 5.5% in the top ten. Sequenced material: PBMCs. These receptors were obtained from a girl aged 5-17 years in good health and CMV-seropositive. CDR3s include the opening cysteine and the closing phenylalanine or tryptophan. The order of the fields is D gene, V gene, J gene, CDR3 DNA, CDR3 protein. D genes are given only for firm matches.

>TRBD1|TRBV5-1|TRBJ1-2
TGCGCCAGCAGCTTGGGACAGGGAAACTATGGCTACACCTTC
CASSLGQGNYGYTF
>.|TRBV7-9|TRBJ1-1
TGTGCCAGCAGCTTAGCGGGTGGTGGGGGGACTGAAGCTTTCTTT
CASSLAGGGGTEAFF
>TRBD1|TRBV5-1|TRBJ2-3
TGCGCCAGCAGTCGCGACAGGGTTGAGGATAAGCAGTATTTT
CASSRDRVEDKQYF
>.|TRBV6-1|TRBJ1-5
TGTGCCAGCCGACAGCCGAATTATAGCAATCAGCCCCAGCATTTT
CASRQPNYSNQPQHF
>.|TRBV4-3|TRBJ2-3
TGCGCCAGCAGCCAAGATTGGGCCGTAACCGATACGCAGTATTTT
CASSQDWAVTDTQYF
>TRBD1|TRBV6-1|TRBJ1-5
TGTGCCAGCAGTCCCGGACAGGGCAATCAGCCCCAGCATTTT
CASSPGQGNQPQHF
>TRBD1|TRBV28|TRBJ1-1
TGTAGGGCAGGGGGGGAAGCTTTCTTT
CRAGGEAFF
>TRBD1|TRBV7-6|TRBJ1-2
TGTGCCAGCAGCGAACAGGGGCAAGGGGGCTACACCTTC
CASSEQGQGGYTF
>.|TRBV30|TRBJ1-6
TGTGCCTGGAGACCACCCGGCAGGGAAACCTCCTATAATTCACCCCTCCACTTT
CAWRPPGRETSYNSPLHF
>TRBD1|TRBV7-9|TRBJ1-2
TGTGCCAGCAGCTCGTCAGGGGGCTATGGCTACACCTTC
CASSSSGGYGYTF
>TRBD1|TRBV4-1|TRBJ2-1
TGCGCCAGCAGCGCTCGGACAGGGTGGGTCAATGAGCAGTTCTTC
CASSARTGWVNEQFF
>.|TRBV6-5|TRBJ1-1
TGTGCCAGCAGTCGCATCGAGCTCTTGAACACTGAAGCTTTCTTT
CASSRIELLNTEAFF
>.|TRBV27|TRBJ2-1
TGTGCCAGCAGTTTATTCCCGTCCTCCTACAATGAGCAGTTCTTC
CASSLFPSSYNEQFF
>.|TRBV7-9|TRBJ1-3
TGTGCCAGCAGCTTAGCCGCAGGGATCTCTGGAAACACCATATATTTT
CASSLAAGISGNTIYF
>TRBD2|TRBV18|TRBJ2-5
TGTGCCAGCTCACCGGCGGGGGAAGCCCAGTACTTC
CASSPAGEAQYF
>.|TRBV9|TRBJ1-4
TGTGCCACGAGGAAGACCTTGACGAATGAAAAACTGTTTTTT
CATRKTLTNEKLFF
>.|TRBV6-5|TRBJ1-6
TGTGCCAGCAGTTCGGAGAGCTCCTATAATTCACCCCTCCACTTT
CASSSESSYNSPLHF
>TRBD1|TRBV5-6|TRBJ1-1
TGTGCCAGCAGCCACAACAGGGGCACTGAAGCTTTCTTT
CASSHNRGTEAFF
>.|TRBV6-6|TRBJ1-5
TGTGCCAGCAGTTTGGCGGCGTGGCCCCAGCATTTT
CASSLAAWPQHF
>TRBD2|TRBV4-1|TRBJ2-7
TGCGCCAGCAGCCGGTCCGGACTAGCGGGCACCTACGAGCAGTACTTC
CASSRSGLAGTYEQYF
>.|TRBV2|TRBJ1-3
TGTGCCAGCAGTGAGAGAGGCCCCTCTGGAAACACCATATATTTT
CASSERGPSGNTIYF
>.|TRBV4-3|TRBJ2-3
TGCGCCAGCAGCCAACGATGGCCAGATACGCAGTATTTT
CASSQRWPDTQYF
>.|TRBV11-2|TRBJ1-1
TGTGCCAGCAGCTTCAGGATGAACACTGAAGCTTTCTTT
CASSFRMNTEAFF
>.|TRBV6-5|TRBJ1-6
TGTGCCAGCAGTTACGGGGGCCAATATAATTCACCCCTCCACTTT
CASSYGGQYNSPLHF
>TRBD1|TRBV5-4|TRBJ2-3
TGTGCCAGCAGCCGCGGACAGGGGTATATCACAGATACGCAGTATTTT
CASSRGQGYITDTQYF
>.|TRBV27|TRBJ1-2
TGTGCCAGCAGTTTAGCCCAGAACTATGGCTACACCTTC
CASSLAQNYGYTF
>TRBD1|TRBV27|TRBJ1-4
TGTGCCAGCAGTTTACTGCCGGGACAGGGGGATGAAAAACTGTTTTTT
CASSLLPGQGDEKLFF
>TRBD1|TRBV10-3|TRBJ2-7
TGTGCCATCAGTGGCGGACAGGGGCTCACCTACGAGCAGTACTTC
CAISGGQGLTYEQYF
>.|TRBV6-5|TRBJ1-2
TGTGCCAGCATCGACCGGGCAGGGGACGGCTACACCTTC
CASIDRAGDGYTF
>TRBD1|TRBV6-1|TRBJ1-2
TGTGCCAGCAGTGAATTGGACAGGGATGGCTACACCTTC
CASSELDRDGYTF
>.|TRBV5-1|TRBJ1-4
TGCGCCAGCAGCTTGGAATGGTCGGGGGAACTGTTTTTT
CASSLEWSGELFF
>.|TRBV7-9|TRBJ2-1
TGTGCCAGCAGCCTACGGACAAGCCTAAAAGGAGCCAATGAGCAGTTCTTC
CASSLRTSLKGANEQFF